The 29 T cell receptor beta chains in this list originate from one sample, sequenced in a study of blood T cell repertoires in COVID-19. Sequencing used immunoSEQ multiplex PCR; TCRdb keeps in-frame clones, though not all of them. There are some 220,000 clones in the sample; 70% to 90% occur only once, and 3% to 3.5% lies in the top ten. Sequencing used PBMCs or T cells enriched from blood (not recorded which). The receptors shown here come from a woman between 50 and 59 years old in a cohort exposed to, infected with or recovered from COVID-19 (not recorded which).

This clone was picked up a small number of times. V gene TRBV10-3 combines with J gene TRBJ1-2; D is possibly TRBD1 (5 bases). The V gene lost 7 bases and the J gene lost 3 bases, with 12 bases spanning the gap. Germline-derived CDR1 and CDR2 are ENHRY and SYGVKD. This CDR3 contains 13 residues. CDR3 sequence: CAITGGLDYGYTF. For the CDR3, the DNA is TGTGCCATCACGGGGGGTCTGGACTATGGCTACACCTTC.

The J gene is TRBJ2-1, the V gene TRBV15; 13 bases are shared with TRBD2. This CDR3 has 14 amino acids. Per the germline V gene, CDR1 is LNHNV and CDR2 is YYDKDF (reference sequence). The V and J ends lost 8 bases and 8 bases, in that order; junction bases with no gene match: 6. The DNA for the CDR3 is TGTGCCACCCTACTAGCGGGGGGGCCGGATGAGCAGTTCTTC. This gives the protein CATLLAGGPDEQFF.

The chain employs TRBV29-1 and TRBJ2-2; 7 nucleotides match TRBD1. Trimming cost V 5 bases and J 2 bases; bases outside gene matches: 2. CDR3 length: 13 amino acids. Germline CDR1 reads SQVTM; CDR2 reads ANQGSEA. The CDR3 here is CSVYRGNTGELFF. For the CDR3, the DNA is TGCAGCGTTTACAGGGGAAACACCGGGGAGCTGTTTTTT.

The chain couples TRBV30 to TRBJ2-7; D is possibly TRBD1 (5 bases). Germline CDR1 GTSNPN, CDR2 SVGIG (reference sequence). Trimming removed 0 bases from V and 0 bases from J, with 15 bases in between. This CDR3 comprises 16 residues. CDR3: CAWSVGPGLLSYEQYF. The CDR3 region has the DNA TGTGCCTGGAGTGTAGGGCCAGGGCTTCTCTCCTACGAGCAGTACTTC.

This chain uses TRBV4-2 with TRBJ2-3; 7 nucleotides agree with TRBD2. The CDR3 loop spans 16 amino acids. CDR1 is LGHNA, CDR2 YNFKEQ, per germline. V dropped 3 bases and J dropped 2; count of bases not matched to a gene: 8. The CDR3 DNA reads as TGTGCCAGCAGCCAGACCAGCGGGGCTTCCACAGATACGCAGTATTTT. Translated, it gives CASSQTSGASTDTQYF.

The rearrangement joins TRBV7-3 to TRBJ2-2; D perhaps matches TRBD1 (5 bases). The CDR3 runs 14 residues. V lost 8 bases and J lost 1, with 11 bases in between. In germline, CDR1 is SGHTA, CDR2 FQGTGA. The CDR3 DNA reads TGTGCCAGCGGGCAGGGTTGGAACACCGGGGAGCTGTTTTTT. It yields the protein CASGQGWNTGELFF.

The count of this clone is one. CDR3 loop: CASSEGTRKETQYF. The CDR3 DNA follows: TGTGCCAGCAGTGAAGGGACTAGGAAAGAGACCCAGTACTTC. The chain combines TRBV2 with TRBJ2-5; 7 bases are a match to TRBD2. CDR1 SNHLY and CDR2 FYNNEI come from the germline V gene. This CDR3 comprises 14 residues. V lost 1 base and J lost 3; bases outside the gene matches: 2.

This clone was found once. The chain couples TRBV7-6 to TRBJ2-5, with D uncertain. CDR3 length: 12 amino acids. The germline gives CDR1 SGHVS, CDR2 FNYEAQ. The germline V and J ends were trimmed by 1 base and 6 bases, with 6 bases remaining between them. CDR3 sequence reads: CASSLDTQTQYF. The CDR3 DNA sequence: TGTGCCAGCAGCTTAGATACTCAGACCCAGTACTTC.

J is TRBJ1-3 and V is TRBV4-2; D gene uncertain. The CDR3 is 17 amino acids. Trimming shortened V by 1 base and J by 1 base, and 14 bases separated the two germline ends. Germline V gene data show CDR1 as LGHNA and CDR2 as YNFKEQ. Here the CDR3 reads CASSQGLARLSGNTIYF. The CDR3 DNA follows: TGTGCCAGCAGCCAAGGTCTGGCCCGCTTGTCTGGAAACACCATATATTTT.

This sequence joins TRBV6-6 and TRBJ2-7; TRBD2 might be the D (5 bases). This CDR3 is 14 amino acids long. The V and J ends lost 5 bases and 2 bases respectively, with 13 bases between them. Germline CDR1 MNHNY, CDR2 SVGAGI (reference sequence). The CDR3 sequence is CASSGSTPPYEQYF. The CDR3 DNA reads as TGTGCCAGCAGTGGGAGTACCCCTCCCTACGAGCAGTACTTC.

V usage is TRBV15 and J usage is TRBJ2-1; a possible D gene is TRBD1 (7 bases). CDR1 LNHNV and CDR2 YYDKDF come from the germline V gene (reference sequence). Deletions cut 7 bases from V and 10 bases from J, with 20 bases between. The CDR3 contains 14 residues. CDR3 protein: CATTLAGGPLEQFF. The CDR3 DNA follows: TGTGCCACCACGCTGGCAGGGGGGCCACTCGAGCAGTTCTTC.

The V and J genes are TRBV9 and TRBJ2-1; tentatively, D is TRBD2 (5 bases). V lost 3 bases and J 5 bases, leaving 15 bases between the germline ends. CDR3 length: 15 amino acids. Germline V lookup: CDR1 SGDLS, CDR2 YYNGEE. The CDR3 nucleotides are TGTGCCAGCAGCGAGGCCAACTTCGGGAACAATGAGCAGTTCTTC. Encoded protein: CASSEANFGNNEQFF. Based on the CDR3 plus reference TRBV9 and TRBJ2-1, the full variable domain is DSGVTQTPKHLITATGQRVTLRCSPRSGDLSVYWYQQSLDQGLQFLIQYYNGEERAKGNILERFSAQQFPDLHSELNLSSLELGDSALYFCASSEANFGNNEQFFGPGTRLTVL.

This chain uses TRBV21-1 with TRBJ2-3; the D call TRBD2 from the table was never checked on the DNA. TRBV21-1 is a pseudogene. The CDR3 contains 19 residues. CDR3 in amino acids: CASSKEPGASGGAVDTQYF. The CDR3 DNA follows: TGTGCCAGCAGCAAAGAACCGGGCGCGAGCGGGGGGGCCGTAGATACGCAGTATTTT.

V is TRBV11-2 and J is TRBJ1-5; D is unclear. Germline V gene lookup returns CDR1 SGHAT and CDR2 FQNNGV. The CDR3 is made up of 14 amino acids. V was clipped by 4 bases and J by 0 bases, with 7 bases between them. CDR3 loop: CASSSGSSNQPQHF. CDR3 bases: TGTGCCAGCAGCTCCGGGTCTAGCAATCAGCCCCAGCATTTT.

J is TRBJ1-2 and V is TRBV28; 8 bases are shared with TRBD1. The length of the CDR3 is 12 residues. The V segment lost 5 bases and the J segment 8 bases; nucleotides outside the gene matches: 4. Germline V gene data show CDR1 as MDHEN and CDR2 as SYDVKM. This CDR3 is CASSPTGGGYTF. CDR3 DNA: TGTGCCAGCAGTCCCACAGGGGGAGGCTACACCTTC.

J is TRBJ1-1 and V is TRBV7-9; D is unclear. The V end lost 6 bases, the J end lost 0 bases, and 17 bases lay between the germline ends. The CDR3 is 16 amino acids. The germline V gene encodes CDR1 SEHNR and CDR2 FQNEAQ (reference sequence). CDR3 in amino acids: CASSPPGGPLNTEAFF. The CDR3 bases are TGTGCCAGCAGTCCCCCCGGCGGGCCCCTGAACACTGAAGCTTTCTTT.

The chain couples TRBV7-2 to TRBJ2-3, with 14 bases aligning to TRBD2. V shed 4 bases and J 0 bases; nucleotides not matched to a gene: 3. The CDR3 has 17 amino acids. CDR1 is SGHTA and CDR2 is FQGNSA in the germline V gene. CDR3 sequence (DNA): TGTGCCAGCAGCTGGGGACTAGCGGGGGTAAGCACAGATACGCAGTATTTT. Residues: CASSWGLAGVSTDTQYF.

J is TRBJ2-5 and V is TRBV7-2; 13 positions match TRBD2. J gave up 2 bases and V 5 bases, and 5 bases lay outside the gene matches. The CDR3 loop spans 16 amino acids. Germline lookup yields CDR1 SGHTA and CDR2 FQGNSA. CDR3 bases: TGTGCCAGCAGCCACAGACTAGCGGGGGGACAAGAGACCCAGTACTTC. Protein product: CASSHRLAGGQETQYF.

The J gene is TRBJ2-5, the V gene TRBV19, with 7 bases identical to TRBD1. This CDR3 comprises 14 residues. Germline trimming cut 5 bases from V and 1 base from J; bases unmatched to any gene: 4. The V gene's germline CDR1 is LNHDA and CDR2 SQIVND (reference sequence). The CDR3 bases are TGTGCCAGTAGTCCGACAGGGACCCAAGAGACCCAGTACTTC. It yields the protein CASSPTGTQETQYF.

The table lists this clone with a few counts. The DNA for the CDR3 is TGCGCCAGCAGCTCGGGACAGGGGGCATTCGATGAGCAGTTCTTC. Translation: CASSSGQGAFDEQFF. V gene TRBV5-1 combines with J gene TRBJ2-1, with 12 bases fitting TRBD1. Trimming cost V 3 bases and J 8 bases; bases outside gene matches: 6. Germline CDR1 SGHRS, CDR2 YFSETQ. The CDR3 loop spans 15 amino acids.

Here the CDR3 DNA reads TGTGCCAGCAGCTTAAGAACTTACGAGCAGTACTTC. It is translated as CASSLRTYEQYF. The rearrangement uses TRBV5-8 and TRBJ2-7; D is unclear. V lost 2 bases to trimming and J lost 4 bases, with 7 bases between them. This CDR3 is built from 12 residues. Germline V gene lookup returns CDR1 SGHTS and CDR2 YDEGEE.

Only a few counts were recorded for this clone. The chain recombines TRBV2 with TRBJ1-1, with 7 bases aligning to TRBD1. Germline CDR1 reads SNHLY; CDR2 reads FYNNEI. After removal of 8 bases from V and 1 base from J, the junction contained 4 bases not matched to a gene. The CDR3 is 13 residues long. This chain's CDR3 is CASVQGQNTEAFF. CDR3 sequence (DNA): TGTGCCAGCGTACAGGGGCAGAACACTGAAGCTTTCTTT.

The chain recombines TRBV5-1 with TRBJ1-2, with D hard to call. This CDR3 has 13 residues. V lost 5 bases and J lost 0, with 8 bases in between. Per the germline V gene, CDR1 is SGHRS and CDR2 is YFSETQ. CDR3: CASRIDTNYGYTF. CDR3 coding DNA: TGCGCCAGCAGAATAGACACTAACTATGGCTACACCTTC. The full variable domain, rest sourced from reference TRBV5-1 and TRBJ1-2, is KAGVTQTPRYLIKTRGQQVTLSCSPISGHRSVSWYQQTPGQGLQFLFEYFSETQRNKGNFPGRFSGRQFSNSRSEMNVSTLELGDSALYLCASRIDTNYGYTFGSGTRLTVV.

The CDR3 region is CASTPGGADYGYTF. CDR3 DNA sequence: TGTGCCAGCACCCCAGGGGGCGCCGATTATGGCTACACCTTC. V gene TRBV11-2 combines with J gene TRBJ1-2, with 8 bases identical to TRBD1. V lost 7 bases and J lost 5; bases outside the gene matches: 9. Germline V gives CDR1 SGHAT, CDR2 FQNNGV. CDR3 length: 14 residues.

This sequence joins TRBV3-1 (or the pseudogene TRBV3-2) and TRBJ2-3; D not certain. Trimming cost V 4 bases and J 2 bases, with 7 bases left between them. This CDR3 has 13 amino acids. Germline CDR1 and CDR2: LGHDT and YNNKEL (reference sequence). The CDR3 bases are TGTGCCAGCAGCCCCTACGCCACAGATACGCAGTATTTT. Amino acid sequence: CASSPYATDTQYF.

The rearrangement joins TRBV28 to TRBJ1-2; no clear D. V lost 2 bases and J lost 0, with 10 bases in between. The CDR3 length is 15 residues. Germline CDR1 MDHEN, CDR2 SYDVKM. For the CDR3, the DNA is TGTGCCAGCAGTTTAAGACAATTAGCTAACTATGGCTACACCTTC. As protein: CASSLRQLANYGYTF.

V is TRBV7-8 and J is TRBJ1-3, with D perhaps TRBD1 (5 bases). Deletions cut 5 bases from V and 4 bases from J, with 12 bases between. This CDR3 has 14 residues. Germline lookup yields CDR1 SGHVS and CDR2 FQNEAQ. CDR3 loop: CASSKGLGGNTIYF. The CDR3 DNA follows: TGTGCCAGCAGCAAGGGACTGGGGGGAAACACCATATATTTT.

This chain joins TRBV3-1 (or the pseudogene TRBV3-2) and TRBJ1-2; no reliable D call. The CDR3 is 12 residues long. V lost 3 bases to trimming and J lost 5 bases, with 7 bases between them. Germline CDR1 reads LGHDT; CDR2 reads YNNKEL (reference sequence). This CDR3 is CASSQREYGYTF. For the CDR3, the DNA is TGTGCCAGCAGCCAGCGGGAATATGGCTACACCTTC.

The count of this clone is one. V gene TRBV4-3 combines with J gene TRBJ1-1; TRBD1 agrees at 8 bases. This CDR3 is built from 15 residues. Germline CDR1 reads LGHNA; CDR2 reads YSLEER. Losses at the gene ends were 3 bases for V and 5 bases for J; bases not matched to a gene: 8. The CDR3 protein is CASSHLTGDETEAFF. Here the CDR3 DNA reads TGCGCCAGCAGCCACTTGACAGGGGACGAAACTGAAGCTTTCTTT.